The 22 T cell receptor beta chains presented below share a single source sample, sequenced in a study of beta chain features in type 1 diabetes. Every isolated RNA sample was fully reverse transcribed, so sequencing captured expressed TCRB transcripts. Here immunoSEQ multiplex PCR was the method, and the copy in TCRdb shows in-frame clones only, minus some. The sample lists roughly 500,000 clones; about an eighth were seen once. The sequenced sample was naive CD4+ T cells from blood. Every receptor here comes from a woman aged 18-29 years in good health.

The chain has TRBV7-9 and TRBJ2-5, with D perhaps matching TRBD2 (6 bases). Germline values: CDR1 SEHNR, CDR2 FQNEAQ (reference sequence). V shed 5 bases and J shed 5 bases, with 15 bases lying between them. The CDR3 runs 14 residues. The CDR3 bases are TGTGCCAGCAGCCGGGCGGGGCTGACGGAGACCCAGTACTTC. It specifies CASSRAGLTETQYF.

This clone was detected only a few times. J is TRBJ2-1 and V is TRBV6-1; no definite D call. Trimming removed 6 bases from V and 14 bases from J, with 14 bases in between. Germline V gene lookup returns CDR1 MNHNS and CDR2 SASEGT. The length of the CDR3 is 11 residues. In DNA form, the CDR3 reads TGTGCCAGCAGGGCTGGACCGCTGAAGTTCTTC. Encoded protein: CASRAGPLKFF.

The CDR3 here is CASSSQGAGYTF. The CDR3 coding sequence is TGTGCCAGCAGTTCACAAGGAGCGGGCTACACCTTC. The J gene is TRBJ1-2, the V gene TRBV28; no clear D. CDR1 and CDR2 from the germline V gene are MDHEN and SYDVKM. The CDR3 spans 12 residues. The V end was cut by 4 bases, the J end by 8 bases, with 11 bases between.

This clone was counted between two and nine times. V is TRBV7-9 and J is TRBJ1-3, with no clear D. The CDR3 covers 15 residues. Deletions cut 0 bases from V and 5 bases from J, with 11 bases between. Germline V gene data show CDR1 as SEHNR and CDR2 as FQNEAQ (reference sequence). The CDR3 loop reads CASSLARAARNTIYF. As DNA, the CDR3 is TGTGCCAGCAGCTTAGCGCGGGCCGCTAGAAACACCATATATTTT.

This clone was detected a few times. The rearrangement uses TRBV30 and TRBJ2-3; 8 bases agree with TRBD2. The length of the CDR3 is 12 residues. J gave up 3 bases and V 8 bases, and 4 bases lay outside the gene matches. Germline V gene data show CDR1 as GTSNPN and CDR2 as SVGIG (reference sequence). In DNA form, the CDR3 reads TGTGCCCGCACTAGCGGAACAGATACGCAGTATTTT. Translated: CARTSGTDTQYF.

This clone was seen more than once but under ten times. The rearrangement uses TRBV30 and TRBJ1-4; 8 bases agree with TRBD1. This CDR3 is built from 14 residues. Per the germline V gene, CDR1 is GTSNPN and CDR2 is SVGIG (reference sequence). The ends lost 7 bases at V and 5 bases at J; junction bases unmatched: 9. CDR3 protein: CASAHRGWNEKLFF. CDR3 nucleotide sequence: TGTGCCTCGGCCCACAGGGGGTGGAATGAAAAACTGTTTTTT.

This clone was seen only a few times. J is TRBJ2-1 and V is TRBV7-9; 10 nucleotides agree with TRBD1. The CDR3 spans 16 residues. The V gene's germline CDR1 is SEHNR and CDR2 FQNEAQ (reference sequence). With 7 bases clipped from V and 6 bases from J, the junction kept 12 bases outside the gene matches. CDR3 nucleotide sequence: TGTGCCAGCATCCCCTCCCGGGACAGGGGCGTCAATGAGCAGTTCTTC. This gives the protein CASIPSRDRGVNEQFF. The entire variable domain, with the rest obtained from reference TRBV7-9 and TRBJ2-1, is as follows: DTGVSQNPRHKITKRGQNVTFRCDPISEHNRLYWYRQTLGQGPEFLTYFQNEAQLEKSRLLSDRFSAERPKGSFSTLEIQRTEQGDSAMYLCASIPSRDRGVNEQFFGPGTRLTVL.

In its sample, this clone was seen a few times. The CDR3 sequence: CSFQGRGTEAFF. CDR3 DNA sequence: TGCAGCTTCCAGGGGCGCGGCACTGAAGCTTTCTTT. The rearrangement uses TRBV29-1 and TRBJ1-1, with a weak D call TRBD1 (6 bases). This CDR3 region has 12 residues. The germline CDR1 and CDR2 sequences are SQVTM and ANQGSEA. Trimming stripped 8 bases from V and 4 bases from J, with 14 bases between.

The chain recombines TRBV9 with TRBJ1-1, with TRBD1 identical over 7 bases. V was clipped by 1 base and J by 8 bases; unmatched bases: 11. The CDR3 covers 15 residues. CDR1 SGDLS and CDR2 YYNGEE come from the germline V gene. CDR3 nucleotides: TGTGCCAGCAGCGTAACAGGGACAGAAGGTTTAGAAGCTTTCTTT. Translating it yields CASSVTGTEGLEAFF.

The chain uses TRBV9 and TRBJ2-6, with 9 bases fitting TRBD1. V shed 5 bases, J shed 0 bases, and the junction held 6 bases outside the gene matches. Germline CDR1 reads SGDLS; CDR2 reads YYNGEE. The CDR3 covers 17 residues. CDR3 DNA: TGTGCCAGCAGAACCGGGACAGGGCTCTCTGGGGCCAACGTCCTGACTTTC. Its protein product is CASRTGTGLSGANVLTF.

A few counts support this clone. This chain connects TRBV23-1 to TRBJ2-7, with 8 bases fitting TRBD1. TRBV23-1 is assigned to the ORF class and has an uncertain function. V dropped 5 bases and J dropped 5; count of bases not matched to a gene: 11. CDR3 length: 15 residues. The DNA of the CDR3 is TGCGCCAGCAGTAATAGGGAGACAGGGGACAACGAGCAGTACTTC. It yields the protein CASSNRETGDNEQYF.

This clone was seen a handful of times. The V and J genes are TRBV6-5 and TRBJ2-1; TRBD1 might be the D (7 bases). The CDR3 loop spans 16 amino acids. The ends were cut back, 6 bases at V and 3 bases at J, with 18 bases in the middle. The germline CDR1 and CDR2 sequences are MNHEY and SVGAGI. The CDR3 is CASSYQGGVGYNEQFF. CDR3 sequence (DNA): TGTGCCAGCAGCTACCAGGGGGGAGTTGGCTACAATGAGCAGTTCTTC.

The chain has TRBV28 and TRBJ1-2; 7 bases match TRBD1. The CDR3 consists of 12 residues. Germline assignment: CDR1 MDHEN and CDR2 SYDVKM. The V gene end was trimmed by 6 bases and the J gene end by 7 bases; junction bases not matched to a gene: 5. CDR3 in amino acids: CASSQAGGGYTF. The CDR3 nucleotides are TGTGCCAGCAGCCAAGCAGGGGGTGGCTACACCTTC.

The chain uses TRBV29-1 and TRBJ1-1, with a weak D call TRBD1 (6 bases). V was shortened by 4 bases and J by 7 bases, with 16 bases between the two germline ends. The CDR3 is made up of 13 amino acids. Germline values: CDR1 SQVTM, CDR2 ANQGSEA. The DNA of the CDR3 is TGCAGCGTTGGTGGGGGGCAGGGCAGTGAAGCTTTCTTT. Encoded protein: CSVGGGQGSEAFF.

This clone was detected only a few times. The rearrangement uses TRBV30 and TRBJ1-1; a weak D match, TRBD1 (5 bases). The CDR3 covers 14 residues. CDR1 and CDR2 from the germline V gene are GTSNPN and SVGIG (reference sequence). Between the trimmed V and J ends, which lost 0 bases and 6 bases, there was a span of 14 bases. The CDR3 reads CAWSVALGLAEAFF. The CDR3 DNA is TGTGCCTGGAGTGTAGCGTTGGGGCTCGCTGAAGCTTTCTTT.

The chain recombines TRBV29-1 with TRBJ1-2; maybe TRBD1 (5 bases). The length of the CDR3 is 14 residues. Trimming took 0 bases from V and 3 from J, leaving 11 bases between them. The germline V gene encodes CDR1 SQVTM and CDR2 ANQGSEA. CDR3 sequence reads: CSVEDTGTHYGYTF. The CDR3 DNA is TGCAGCGTTGAAGATACCGGGACCCACTATGGCTACACCTTC.

This clone has just a few counts. The chain combines TRBV19 with TRBJ2-3, with TRBD2 matching 7 bases. The J segment lost 2 bases and the V segment lost 2 bases, leaving 1 base of the junction unmatched. The V gene's germline CDR1 is LNHDA and CDR2 SQIVND (reference sequence). The CDR3 is made up of 14 amino acids. The CDR3 DNA follows: TGTGCCAGTAGTATAAGCGGGGCCACAGATACGCAGTATTTT. The encoded protein is CASSISGATDTQYF.

The chain recombines TRBV7-6 with TRBJ2-1, with D perhaps matching TRBD1 (6 bases). The germline V gene encodes CDR1 SGHVS and CDR2 FNYEAQ. Deletions cut 8 bases from V and 3 bases from J, with 8 bases between. This CDR3 contains 12 residues. Written as DNA, the CDR3 is TGTGCCAGCGGGGGCAACTACAATGAGCAGTTCTTC. Translation: CASGGNYNEQFF.

This clone was counted only a few times. The CDR3 reads CSVLTGGGDEQYF. Written as DNA, the CDR3 is TGCAGCGTCCTGACGGGAGGGGGGGACGAGCAGTACTTC. The gene calls are TRBV29-1 and TRBJ2-7; 8 bases are shared with TRBD2. The V segment lost 6 bases and the J segment 5 bases; nucleotides outside the gene matches: 9. In germline, CDR1 is SQVTM, CDR2 ANQGSEA. CDR3 size: 13 residues.

This clone occurred a few times. V and J are TRBV15 and TRBJ2-1; the match to TRBD1 covers 10 bases. The CDR3 totals 14 residues. Trimming at V came to 7 bases and at J to 6 bases, leaving 6 bases not matched to a gene. CDR1 and CDR2 from the germline V gene are LNHNV and YYDKDF (reference sequence). This chain's CDR3 is CATIRDRGFNEQFF. The CDR3 region has the DNA TGTGCCACCATTCGGGACAGGGGTTTCAATGAGCAGTTCTTC.

This clone was detected many times. The gene calls are TRBV13 and TRBJ2-3, with D hard to call. Germline CDR1 is PRHDT and CDR2 is FYEKMQ (reference sequence). V was clipped by 1 base and J by 4 bases, with 3 bases between them. The CDR3 is 12 amino acids. Here the CDR3 DNA reads TGTGCCAGCAGCTTAGTTCCAGATACGCAGTATTTT. It specifies CASSLVPDTQYF.

This clone was counted only a few times. V is TRBV7-2 and J is TRBJ2-3, with 8 bases that match TRBD2. V was pared by 5 bases and J by 2 bases, with 3 bases of the junction left unmatched. This CDR3 contains 14 residues. Per germline, CDR1 SGHTA and CDR2 FQGNSA. In DNA form, the CDR3 reads TGTGCCAGCAGCGATAGCGGGAACACAGATACGCAGTATTTT. Amino acids: CASSDSGNTDTQYF.